The sequence of this T cell receptor (beta chain) was determined in a study of vaccination and CD4 T cells after COVID-19. Cultured CD4+ T cell DNA underwent sequencing with the Oncomine TCR Beta short-read assay. TCRdb reanalysed the PCR reads using MiXCR and keeps one entry per CDR3 protein. The sample gives 15,000 to 20,000 distinct CDR3 sequences, about 40% of which show up once; about 29% is in the top ten. As to this clonotype: Its antigen remains unidentified.

The CDR3 is 14 residues long. Germline CDR1 is DFQATT and CDR2 is SNEGSKA (reference sequence). The J segment lost 3 bases and the V segment lost 6 bases, leaving 7 bases of the junction unmatched. The treatment was: roughly 10-day PBMC culture with coronavirus spike peptide pools or control peptides (ViraFEST assay). Sample: CD4+ T cells from blood, cultured in vitro, taken before SARS-CoV-2 vaccination. The chain links TRBV20-1 to TRBJ2-7, with 11 bases matching TRBD2. This clonotype originated in a human donor who received a COVID-19 vaccine. CDR3 DNA sequence: TGCAGTGCCGCGACTAGCGGGGAGAGCTACGAGCAGTACTTC. It specifies CSAATSGESYEQYF.